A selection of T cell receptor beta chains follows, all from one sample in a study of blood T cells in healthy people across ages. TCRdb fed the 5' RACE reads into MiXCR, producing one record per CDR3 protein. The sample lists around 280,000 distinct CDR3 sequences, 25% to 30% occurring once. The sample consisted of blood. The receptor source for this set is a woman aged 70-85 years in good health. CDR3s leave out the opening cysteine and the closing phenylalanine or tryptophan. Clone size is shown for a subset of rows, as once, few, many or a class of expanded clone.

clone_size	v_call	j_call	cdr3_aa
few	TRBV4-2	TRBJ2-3	ASSQDPVAAGTTDTQY
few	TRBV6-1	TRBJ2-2	ASREKGVGELF
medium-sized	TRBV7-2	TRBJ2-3	ASSSHFEDTQY
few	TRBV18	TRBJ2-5	ASSQNRGEGETQY
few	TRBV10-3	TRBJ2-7	AIRLAGSFSEQY
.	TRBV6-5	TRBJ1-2	ASSSQANYGYT
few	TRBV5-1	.	ASNPGGSYEQY
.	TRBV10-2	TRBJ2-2	AAVPSEANTGELF
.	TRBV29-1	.	SVGRDNEQF
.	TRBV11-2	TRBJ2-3	ASSLGWPGTDTQY
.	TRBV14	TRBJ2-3	ASSQLRAGGTDTQY
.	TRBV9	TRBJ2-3	ASSVVGSGITDTQY
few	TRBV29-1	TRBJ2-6	SVPKGGSGANVLT
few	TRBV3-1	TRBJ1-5	ASSPLGQPQH